Below are 17 T cell receptor beta chains sequenced from a single sample in a study of cytomegalovirus exposure and HLA in healthy donors. A multiplex PCR was run with 60 Vbeta primers and 13 Jbeta primers. TCRdb's copy holds only in-frame clones and misses some; the assay was immunoSEQ multiplex PCR. Here the sample spans 160,000 or so clones, 75% to 85% being singletons. The sample consisted of PBMCs. Source of these receptors: a woman aged 45-65 years in good health and CMV-seronegative.

This clone was recorded once. The chain has TRBV30 and TRBJ1-2; no clear D gene. Germline V gene lookup returns CDR1 GTSNPN and CDR2 SVGIG (reference sequence). The CDR3 sequence is 13 residues long. Trimming removed 2 bases at V and 4 bases at J, with 11 bases between. Here the CDR3 reads CAWSKEGSYGYTF. CDR3 nucleotides: TGTGCCTGGAGTAAGGAAGGGAGCTATGGCTACACCTTC.

The genes are TRBV11-3 and TRBJ2-3; 8 bases fit TRBD2. The J segment lost 0 bases and the V segment lost 4 bases, leaving 6 bases of the junction unmatched. The germline CDR1 and CDR2 sequences are SGHNT and YENEEA. CDR3 length: 16 residues. The DNA for the CDR3 is TGTGCCAGCAGCTATTTAAGCGGGGGAAGCACAGATACGCAGTATTTT. The encoded protein is CASSYLSGGSTDTQYF. The full variable domain, completed using reference TRBV11-3 and TRBJ2-3, is EAGVVQSPRYKIIEKKQPVAFWCNPISGHNTLYWYLQNLGQGPELLIRYENEEAVDDSQLPKDRFSAERLKGVDSTLKIQPAELGDSAVYLCASSYLSGGSTDTQYFGPGTRLTVL.

The CDR3 loop is CASSSGQGVGELFF. The CDR3, as DNA: TGTGCCAGCAGCTCGGGACAGGGGGTCGGGGAGCTGTTTTTT. The chain couples TRBV28 to TRBJ2-2; 11 nucleotides align to TRBD1. The V and J ends lost 6 bases and 7 bases, in that order; junction bases with no gene match: 4. From germline, CDR1 is MDHEN and CDR2 SYDVKM. This CDR3 region has 14 residues.

The chain is built from TRBV27 and TRBJ2-7; maybe TRBD1 (5 bases). The CDR3 is 16 residues long. Looked up from germline, CDR1 is MNHEY and CDR2 is SMNVEV (reference sequence). Between the trimmed V and J ends, which lost 2 bases and 0 bases, there was a span of 14 bases. CDR3 DNA sequence: TGTGCCAGCAGTTTAAGGGTCTGGACATTCTCCTACGAGCAGTACTTC. Its protein product is CASSLRVWTFSYEQYF.

This sequence joins TRBV28 and TRBJ2-7; a possible D gene is TRBD1 (6 bases). This CDR3 region has 16 residues. Germline CDR1 MDHEN, CDR2 SYDVKM. V was trimmed by 5 bases and J by 1 base, leaving 18 bases between them. The CDR3 DNA reads TGTGCCAGCAGTCTTGACAGGAGACGCAGGTCCTACGAGCAGTACTTC. It encodes CASSLDRRRRSYEQYF.

The chain has TRBV5-8 and TRBJ1-1; TRBD1 aligns across 9 bases. The germline V gene has CDR1 SGHTS and CDR2 YDEGEE. J lost 4 bases, V lost 3 bases, and 7 bases had no gene match. This CDR3 has 15 amino acids. In DNA form, the CDR3 reads TGTGCCAGCAGCTCACTTCCGGGACAGGGCACTGAAGCTTTCTTT. It encodes CASSSLPGQGTEAFF.

V and J are TRBV28 and TRBJ2-2, with 7 bases identical to TRBD2. V lost 3 bases to trimming and J lost 1 base; unmatched junction nucleotides: 2. Per the germline V gene, CDR1 is MDHEN and CDR2 is SYDVKM. The CDR3 is made up of 15 amino acids. The CDR3 spells CASSLAGVNTGELFF. The CDR3 DNA is TGTGCCAGCAGTTTGGCGGGAGTGAACACCGGGGAGCTGTTTTTT.

A few counts support this clone. The chain combines TRBV27 with TRBJ1-5; D is uncertain. CDR1 and CDR2 from the germline V gene are MNHEY and SMNVEV (reference sequence). The ends were cut back, 2 bases at V and 6 bases at J, with 8 bases in the middle. The CDR3 sequence is 13 residues long. In DNA, the CDR3 is TGTGCCAGCAGTTTAGAAGGAGGTCAGCCCCAGCATTTT. It yields the protein CASSLEGGQPQHF.

V gene TRBV28 combines with J gene TRBJ2-5; D might be TRBD2 (6 bases). CDR3 length: 13 residues. Trimming stripped 2 bases from V and 2 bases from J, with 6 bases between. CDR1 and CDR2 from the germline V gene are MDHEN and SYDVKM. The CDR3 is CASSLGGQETQYF. The CDR3 nucleotides read TGTGCCAGCAGTTTAGGGGGGCAAGAGACCCAGTACTTC.

The chain combines TRBV2 with TRBJ1-1; D gene unclear. The V gene lost 6 bases and the J gene lost 5 bases, with 22 bases spanning the gap. Germline V gene lookup returns CDR1 SNHLY and CDR2 FYNNEI. The length of the CDR3 is 16 residues. The CDR3 coding sequence is TGTGCCAGCAGCCTTTTGGGCAGCGGCTTCGGGACTGAAGCTTTCTTT. Translated: CASSLLGSGFGTEAFF.

On this clone: A junction boundary mismatches the germline segment, possibly from a read error. The chain combines TRBV2 with TRBJ2-2; 7 bases align to TRBD1. This CDR3 has 17 amino acids. CDR1 is SNHLY, CDR2 FYNNEI, per germline. The CDR3 here is CASSGSTGSWITEELFF. Here the CDR3 DNA reads TGTGCCAGCAGTGGATCGACAGGGTCGTGGATAACCGAGGAGCTGTTTTTT.

This chain links TRBV29-1 with TRBJ2-1, with 7 bases that match TRBD2. V was pared by 7 bases and J by 0 bases, with 9 bases of the junction left unmatched. Germline values: CDR1 SQVTM, CDR2 ANQGSEA. This CDR3 spans 15 amino acids. The chain's CDR3 is CSAFTSASSYNEQFF. In DNA form, the CDR3 reads TGCAGCGCTTTTACTAGCGCCAGCTCCTACAATGAGCAGTTCTTC.

This clone was seen a single time. The V call is TRBV18, the J call TRBJ1-1, with TRBD1 matching over 9 bases. There are 14 residues in the CDR3. In germline, CDR1 is KGHSH, CDR2 LQKENI. With 0 bases clipped from V and 11 bases from J, the junction kept 7 bases outside the gene matches. The CDR3 coding sequence is TGTGCCAGCTCACCACCAGGGACAGGGAGAGAGGCTTTCTTT. Its protein product is CASSPPGTGREAFF. Full variable domain (missing parts from reference TRBV18 and TRBJ1-1): NAGVMQNPRHLVRRRGQEARLRCSPMKGHSHVYWYRQLPEEGLKFMVYLQKENIIDESGMPKERFSAEFPKEGPSILRIQQVVRGDSAAYFCASSPPGTGREAFFGQGTRLTVV.

CDR3 coding DNA: TGCAGCGTTGTAAAGGGGCGAGACACTGAAGCTTTCTTT. This codes for CSVVKGRDTEAFF. The chain uses TRBV29-1 and TRBJ1-1; possibly TRBD1 for D (5 bases). The ends were cut back, 4 bases at V and 3 bases at J, with 12 bases in the middle. In germline, CDR1 is SQVTM, CDR2 ANQGSEA. The CDR3 is 13 amino acids.

The genes are TRBV4-3 and TRBJ1-1; possibly TRBD1 for D (5 bases). V dropped 0 bases and J dropped 2 bases, with 10 bases sitting between them. Per the germline V gene, CDR1 is LGHNA and CDR2 is YSLEER. The CDR3 runs 15 residues. The CDR3 nucleotides are TGCGCCAGCAGCCAAGACCGCCAGGGAAACACTGAAGCTTTCTTT. Its protein product is CASSQDRQGNTEAFF.

The rearrangement links TRBV5-1 to TRBJ2-2, with 10 bases aligning to TRBD1. CDR1 and CDR2 from the germline V gene are SGHRS and YFSETQ. Trimming took 4 bases from V and 6 from J; bases not matched to a gene: 3. The CDR3 is 14 amino acids. As DNA, the CDR3 is TGCGCCAGCAGCGGGGACAGGGGCTCCGGGGAGCTGTTTTTT. This sequence encodes CASSGDRGSGELFF.

The rearrangement uses TRBV4-2 and TRBJ2-7, with 7 nucleotides matching TRBD2. Germline V gene data show CDR1 as LGHNA and CDR2 as YNFKEQ. V shed 1 base and J 2 bases; nucleotides not matched to a gene: 8. CDR3 length: 16 residues. CDR3 coding DNA: TGTGCCAGCAGCCAAGGGAGGGCTAGCGGCACCTACGAGCAGTACTTC. Encoded protein: CASSQGRASGTYEQYF.